One sample yielded the 2 T cell receptor beta chains listed below, sequenced in a study of cytomegalovirus exposure and HLA in healthy donors. 13 Jbeta primers and 60 Vbeta primers were used for the PCR. Data came from immunoSEQ multiplex PCR; TCRdb stores just in-frame clones and leaves some out. Found here are approximately 140,000 clones, less than 80% of them singletons; the top ten hold 8.8%. The sample comprised PBMCs. These receptors came from a woman between 45 and 65 years old in good health and CMV-seropositive.

The chain couples TRBV1 to TRBJ2-7; the table assigns TRBD2, which was not confirmed against the DNA. TRBV1 is listed as a pseudogene. The CDR3 is 14 residues long. The CDR3 loop reads CTSSQIGGCYEQYF. The DNA of the CDR3 is TGCACCAGCAGCCAAATTGGGGGGTGCTACGAGCAGTACTTC.

The chain couples TRBV7-9 to TRBJ1-1; D gene uncertain. V lost 6 bases and J lost 0, with 8 bases in between. Per the germline V gene, CDR1 is SEHNR and CDR2 is FQNEAQ (reference sequence). The length of the CDR3 is 13 residues. The CDR3 reads CASSQQVNTEAFF. The CDR3 DNA reads TGTGCCAGCAGTCAACAAGTGAACACTGAAGCTTTCTTT.